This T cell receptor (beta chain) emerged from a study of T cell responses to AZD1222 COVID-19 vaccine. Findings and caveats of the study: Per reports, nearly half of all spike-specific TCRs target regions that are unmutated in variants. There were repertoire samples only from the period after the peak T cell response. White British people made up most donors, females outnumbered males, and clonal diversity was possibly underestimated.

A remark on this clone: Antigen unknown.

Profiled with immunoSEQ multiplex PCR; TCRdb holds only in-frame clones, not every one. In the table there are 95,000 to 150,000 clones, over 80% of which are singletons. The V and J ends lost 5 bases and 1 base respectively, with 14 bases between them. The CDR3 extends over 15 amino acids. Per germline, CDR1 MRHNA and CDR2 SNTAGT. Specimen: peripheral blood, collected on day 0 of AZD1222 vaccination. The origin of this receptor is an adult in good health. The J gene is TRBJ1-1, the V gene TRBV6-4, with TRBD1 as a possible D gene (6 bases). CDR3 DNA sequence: TGTGCCAGCAGTTTGGGACACACGTCGAACACTGAAGCTTTCTTT. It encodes CASSLGHTSNTEAFF.